This is a list of T cell receptor beta chains from one sample in a study of CD8+CD57+ T cells in acquired aplastic anemia. TCRdb used MiXCR to reprocess the reads, holding one entry per CDR3 protein. The data contain 260,000 or so distinct CDR3 sequences, 47% of them singletons. Material for sequencing was sorted CD4+, CD8+, or CD8+CD57+ T cells (not recorded which) from PBMCs. The receptors stem from a human donor with aplastic anemia. CDR3s include the opening cysteine and the closing phenylalanine or tryptophan. Each record gives: J gene, D gene, clone size, V gene, CDR3 DNA, CDR3 protein. The D gene is left open where the match is weak. Size tells how often a clone was seen (once, few, many) or the class of an expanded clone, and some rows leave it out.

j_gene: TRBJ2-5; d_gene: TRBD2; abundance: -; v_gene: TRBV12-3/TRBV12-4; CDR3nt: TGTGCCAGCAGTGTGGGGAGGGCGGGGGAAGAGACCCAGTACTTC; CDR3aa: CASSVGRAGEETQYF
j_gene: TRBJ2-1; d_gene: -; abundance: -; v_gene: TRBV6-1; CDR3nt: TGTGCCAGCATGAGACCGAACAATGAGCAGTTCTTC; CDR3aa: CASMRPNNEQFF
j_gene: TRBJ2-7; d_gene: -; abundance: many; v_gene: TRBV5-1; CDR3nt: TGCGCCAGCAGCCCGTTTCCACCCCGGCACTCCTACGAGCAGTACTTC; CDR3aa: CASSPFPPRHSYEQYF
j_gene: TRBJ1-1; d_gene: -; abundance: few; v_gene: TRBV7-2; CDR3nt: TGTGCCAGCAGCTTTAACAGCTTGAACACTGAAGCTTTCTTT; CDR3aa: CASSFNSLNTEAFF
j_gene: TRBJ2-3; d_gene: TRBD2; abundance: -; v_gene: TRBV5-1; CDR3nt: TGCGCCAGCAGGAGTACTCAGTCCCCGGGACTAGCGGGGGGGAGGAAGAGGTCAGATACGCAGTATTTT; CDR3aa: CASRSTQSPGLAGGRKRSDTQYF
j_gene: TRBJ1-6; d_gene: TRBD1; abundance: once; v_gene: TRBV7-2; CDR3nt: TGTGCCAGCAGCTTAGTAGGGGGCGTGAATTCACCCCTCCACTTT; CDR3aa: CASSLVGGVNSPLHF
j_gene: TRBJ2-1; d_gene: TRBD2; abundance: -; v_gene: TRBV6-4; CDR3nt: TGTGCCGGCAGTGTAGGTAGCGGGGGATACAATGAGCAGTTCTTC; CDR3aa: CAGSVGSGGYNEQFF
j_gene: TRBJ2-5; d_gene: TRBD2; abundance: -; v_gene: TRBV7-9; CDR3nt: TGTGCCAGCAGCTTAGCCCGGACTAGCGGGAGGGCCGAGGAGACCCAGTACTTC; CDR3aa: CASSLARTSGRAEETQYF
j_gene: TRBJ2-3; d_gene: TRBD2; abundance: once; v_gene: TRBV7-8; CDR3nt: TGTGCCAGCAGCTCACGGACTAGCGGGAACACAGATACGCAGTATTTT; CDR3aa: CASSSRTSGNTDTQYF
j_gene: TRBJ2-7; d_gene: -; abundance: few; v_gene: TRBV9; CDR3nt: TGTGCCAGCAGCATTGACGGAACCTACGAGCAGTACTTC; CDR3aa: CASSIDGTYEQYF
j_gene: TRBJ2-5; d_gene: TRBD1; abundance: -; v_gene: TRBV7-8; CDR3nt: TGTGCCAGCAGCTTAGAGACAGGGGGCAATCAGCCCCAGTACTTC; CDR3aa: CASSLETGGNQPQYF
j_gene: TRBJ2-7; d_gene: TRBD1; abundance: -; v_gene: TRBV4-2; CDR3nt: TGTGCCAGCAGCCAAAACTTCAGGGGGCAAGACGAGCAGTACTTC; CDR3aa: CASSQNFRGQDEQYF
j_gene: TRBJ2-1; d_gene: -; abundance: -; v_gene: TRBV10-2; CDR3nt: TGCGCCAGCAGTGAGTCTACCGGGAGTTGGGAGCAGTTCTTC; CDR3aa: CASSESTGSWEQFF
j_gene: TRBJ2-3; d_gene: -; abundance: many; v_gene: TRBV15; CDR3nt: TGTGCCACCAGCAGAGGTACCCGCTCGACAGATACGCAGTATTTT; CDR3aa: CATSRGTRSTDTQYF
j_gene: TRBJ2-7; d_gene: TRBD2; abundance: few; v_gene: TRBV28; CDR3nt: TGTGCCAGCGGGGGTGATGCGGGAGCCCCATACGAGCAGTACTTC; CDR3aa: CASGGDAGAPYEQYF
j_gene: TRBJ1-2; d_gene: -; abundance: -; v_gene: TRBV9; CDR3nt: TGTGCCAGCAGCGTAGAGCGGGGGTTCTATGGCTACACCTTC; CDR3aa: CASSVERGFYGYTF
j_gene: TRBJ2-1; d_gene: -; abundance: -; v_gene: TRBV20-1; CDR3nt: TGCAGTGCTATCCCCGCCGGCCATGAGCAGTTCTTC; CDR3aa: CSAIPAGHEQFF
j_gene: TRBJ2-1; d_gene: TRBD2; abundance: many; v_gene: TRBV12-3/TRBV12-4; CDR3nt: TGTGCCAGCAGTACAAGCGGGAGCCGGGGCAATGAGCAGTTCTTC; CDR3aa: CASSTSGSRGNEQFF
j_gene: TRBJ2-2; d_gene: -; abundance: -; v_gene: TRBV27; CDR3nt: TGTGCCAGCAGTGTCATCGACCCCACCGGGGAGCTGTTTTTT; CDR3aa: CASSVIDPTGELFF
j_gene: TRBJ1-3; d_gene: TRBD1; abundance: -; v_gene: TRBV9; CDR3nt: TGTGCCAGCAGCCAAGACTTCGGACAGGGGGCTGGAAACACCATATATTTT; CDR3aa: CASSQDFGQGAGNTIYF
j_gene: TRBJ1-5; d_gene: -; abundance: -; v_gene: TRBV7-2; CDR3nt: TGTGCCAGCAGCTTAGGTCTAGCGGGGGGACTGCAGCATTTT; CDR3aa: CASSLGLAGGLQHF
j_gene: TRBJ2-7; d_gene: -; abundance: few; v_gene: TRBV2; CDR3nt: TGTGCCAGCAGCTGGGACCGGAGCTCCTACGAGCAGTACTTC; CDR3aa: CASSWDRSSYEQYF
j_gene: TRBJ2-1; d_gene: -; abundance: -; v_gene: TRBV7-8; CDR3nt: TGTGCCAGCAGTTGGAGATCAGGGAGCTCCTACAATGAGCAGTTCTTC; CDR3aa: CASSWRSGSSYNEQFF
j_gene: TRBJ2-7; d_gene: -; abundance: -; v_gene: TRBV10-3; CDR3nt: TGTGCCATCAGTGCCGAGTTAGGGACACCAACCTACGAGCAGTACTTC; CDR3aa: CAISAELGTPTYEQYF
j_gene: TRBJ1-4; d_gene: TRBD1; abundance: once; v_gene: TRBV7-9; CDR3nt: TGTGCCAGCAGCCTAGGGACAGAAAATGAAAAACTGTTTTTT; CDR3aa: CASSLGTENEKLFF
j_gene: TRBJ2-7; d_gene: -; abundance: few; v_gene: TRBV12-3/TRBV12-4; CDR3nt: TGTGCCAGCAGTTTGGCCTATACCGCCTACGAGCAGTACTTC; CDR3aa: CASSLAYTAYEQYF
j_gene: TRBJ1-6; d_gene: TRBD1; abundance: -; v_gene: TRBV6-4; CDR3nt: TGTGCCATCAGTGAGGGGGACAGGAGCAATTCACCCCTCCACTTT; CDR3aa: CAISEGDRSNSPLHF
j_gene: TRBJ1-5; d_gene: -; abundance: -; v_gene: TRBV20-1; CDR3nt: TGCAGTGCTGGGGACACTTATAGCAATCAGCCCCAGCATTTT; CDR3aa: CSAGDTYSNQPQHF
j_gene: TRBJ2-2; d_gene: -; abundance: -; v_gene: TRBV15; CDR3nt: TGTGCCACTACAAAAGGCAGTGGGCAGCCCGGGGAGCTGTTTTTT; CDR3aa: CATTKGSGQPGELFF
j_gene: TRBJ1-3; d_gene: TRBD1; abundance: many; v_gene: TRBV9; CDR3nt: TGTGCCAGCAGCGTTTCGACAGGGAGCGTGGCTGGAAACACCATATATTTT; CDR3aa: CASSVSTGSVAGNTIYF
j_gene: TRBJ2-1; d_gene: TRBD2; abundance: -; v_gene: TRBV29-1; CDR3nt: TGCAGCGTAGCGGGACTAGCGGGAGGGCCTGATTACAATGAGCAGTTCTTC; CDR3aa: CSVAGLAGGPDYNEQFF
j_gene: TRBJ2-1; d_gene: TRBD2; abundance: many; v_gene: TRBV9; CDR3nt: TGTGCCAGCAGCGACCCCGAGCCGACTAGCGGGCCCTACAATGAGCAGTTCTTC; CDR3aa: CASSDPEPTSGPYNEQFF
j_gene: TRBJ1-1; d_gene: -; abundance: -; v_gene: TRBV28; CDR3nt: TGTGCCTCGGGGGAGAACACTGAAGCTTTCTTT; CDR3aa: CASGENTEAFF
j_gene: TRBJ1-2; d_gene: -; abundance: many; v_gene: TRBV9; CDR3nt: TGTGCCAGCAGCCAACGGGAGTACTCATATGGCTACACCTTC; CDR3aa: CASSQREYSYGYTF
j_gene: TRBJ2-7; d_gene: -; abundance: many; v_gene: TRBV15; CDR3nt: TGTGCCACCAGCTTCCAGCCACAAGGGGCTAACTACGAGCAGTACTTC; CDR3aa: CATSFQPQGANYEQYF
j_gene: TRBJ2-7; d_gene: TRBD1; abundance: -; v_gene: TRBV20-1; CDR3nt: TGCAGTGCTACTAAACTGACAGGGGGCGTATACGAGCAGTACTTC; CDR3aa: CSATKLTGGVYEQYF
j_gene: TRBJ1-2; d_gene: TRBD1; abundance: -; v_gene: TRBV5-5; CDR3nt: TGTGCCAGCAGCTTGACAGGGGCTGAGGGCTACACCTTC; CDR3aa: CASSLTGAEGYTF
j_gene: TRBJ2-6; d_gene: TRBD1; abundance: -; v_gene: TRBV20-1; CDR3nt: TGCAGTGCTAGAGATCGACAGGGGCTAGGGGCCAACGTCCTGACTTTC; CDR3aa: CSARDRQGLGANVLTF
j_gene: TRBJ2-7; d_gene: -; abundance: many; v_gene: TRBV9; CDR3nt: TGTGCCAGCAGCGTAGAATACGACAGCTACGAGCAGTACTTC; CDR3aa: CASSVEYDSYEQYF
j_gene: TRBJ2-7; d_gene: TRBD2; abundance: once; v_gene: TRBV6-6; CDR3nt: TGTGCCAGCAGTTACGGTGCTAGCGGGGGGGCCGTGACCTACGAGCAGTACTTC; CDR3aa: CASSYGASGGAVTYEQYF
j_gene: TRBJ1-6; d_gene: -; abundance: -; v_gene: TRBV7-3; CDR3nt: TGTGCCAGCAGCTTATTAGGGTTGAATTCACCCCTCCACTTT; CDR3aa: CASSLLGLNSPLHF
j_gene: TRBJ2-5; d_gene: -; abundance: few; v_gene: TRBV7-2; CDR3nt: TGTGCCAGCAGCTTAGCGGGTGCCGAGACCCAGTACTTC; CDR3aa: CASSLAGAETQYF
j_gene: TRBJ1-1; d_gene: -; abundance: few; v_gene: TRBV2; CDR3nt: TGTGCCAGCAGAGAGAGGGGGATCGGGACTGAAGCTTTCTTT; CDR3aa: CASRERGIGTEAFF
j_gene: TRBJ2-1; d_gene: TRBD2; abundance: few; v_gene: TRBV6-4; CDR3nt: TGTGCCAGCACAGCGGGAGGGCCCCCCAATGAGCAGTTCTTC; CDR3aa: CASTAGGPPNEQFF
j_gene: TRBJ1-2; d_gene: -; abundance: -; v_gene: TRBV20-1; CDR3nt: TGCAGTGCTACCAGAGACTATGGCTACACCTTC; CDR3aa: CSATRDYGYTF
j_gene: TRBJ1-1; d_gene: TRBD1; abundance: medium-sized; v_gene: TRBV25-1; CDR3nt: TGTGCCAGCAGTGACGTCAGGGGGAGCACTGAAGCTTTCTTT; CDR3aa: CASSDVRGSTEAFF
j_gene: TRBJ2-3; d_gene: -; abundance: -; v_gene: TRBV4-1; CDR3nt: TGCGCCAGCAGCCAAGAAAGATTTACACCGCCTAGCACAGATACGCAGTATTTT; CDR3aa: CASSQERFTPPSTDTQYF
j_gene: TRBJ1-6; d_gene: -; abundance: -; v_gene: TRBV2; CDR3nt: TGTGCCAGCAGCCAGACAGCAGGCAATTCACCCCTCCACTTT; CDR3aa: CASSQTAGNSPLHF
j_gene: TRBJ2-7; d_gene: TRBD2; abundance: many; v_gene: TRBV5-6; CDR3nt: TGTGCCAGCAGCCCCGTAGCGGGGGACGAGTACTTC; CDR3aa: CASSPVAGDEYF
j_gene: TRBJ1-6; d_gene: TRBD1; abundance: -; v_gene: TRBV7-3; CDR3nt: TGTGCCAGCAGCCGGACGGGGACAGGGGATAATTCACCCCTCCACTTT; CDR3aa: CASSRTGTGDNSPLHF
j_gene: TRBJ2-1; d_gene: -; abundance: -; v_gene: TRBV29-1; CDR3nt: TGCAGCGTTGGGCAGGACAGCTACAATGAGCAGTTCTTC; CDR3aa: CSVGQDSYNEQFF
j_gene: TRBJ1-6; d_gene: -; abundance: -; v_gene: TRBV11-3; CDR3nt: TGTGCCAGCAGCTTACTGATGGGAAATTCACCCCTCCACTTT; CDR3aa: CASSLLMGNSPLHF
j_gene: TRBJ2-7; d_gene: TRBD1; abundance: few; v_gene: TRBV2; CDR3nt: TGTGCCAGCAGTGGGGGACAGGGGGTCGACGAGCAGTACTTC; CDR3aa: CASSGGQGVDEQYF
j_gene: TRBJ2-7; d_gene: TRBD2; abundance: -; v_gene: TRBV5-1; CDR3nt: TGCGCCAGCAGCTCCACCGGGACTAGCGGTTACGAGCAGTACTTC; CDR3aa: CASSSTGTSGYEQYF
j_gene: TRBJ1-5; d_gene: TRBD1; abundance: -; v_gene: TRBV12-3/TRBV12-4; CDR3nt: TGTGCCAGCAGTTTAGGGACAGGGGTAAGGCCCCAGCATTTT; CDR3aa: CASSLGTGVRPQHF
j_gene: TRBJ2-3; d_gene: TRBD1; abundance: -; v_gene: TRBV6-5; CDR3nt: TGTGCCAGCAGTTACGAGGGGGGGACAGGGGCAGATACGCAGTATTTT; CDR3aa: CASSYEGGTGADTQYF